These 30 T cell receptor beta chains came from one sample sequenced in a study of control samples from healthy donors and cancer patients. Here immunoSEQ multiplex PCR was the method, and the copy in TCRdb shows in-frame clones only, minus some. The sample consists of 150,000 to 200,000 clones, 91% of them appearing once. The sequenced material came from blood. Receptor source: a woman aged 25 to 39 in good health.

This rearrangement joins TRBV4-1 to TRBJ1-2, with TRBD1 identical over 7 bases. This CDR3 spans 15 amino acids. V was clipped by 2 bases and J by 0 bases; unmatched bases: 3. CDR1 and CDR2 from the germline V gene are MGHRA and YSYEKL. DNA for the CDR3: TGCGCCAGCAGCCAACAACAGGGGACTAACTATGGCTACACCTTC. Its translation is CASSQQQGTNYGYTF.

The chain joins TRBV7-9 to TRBJ1-1, with a possible D match to TRBD1 (5 bases). The germline CDR1 and CDR2 sequences are SEHNR and FQNEAQ (reference sequence). The CDR3 spans 14 residues. V was shortened by 1 base and J by 2 bases, with 8 bases between the two germline ends. As DNA, the CDR3 is TGTGCCAGCAGCTTAGGGGGCACTAACACTGAAGCTTTCTTT. Its protein is CASSLGGTNTEAFF.

CDR3 in DNA: TGCGCCAGCAGTGAGTCAGCAGGGACAGCCTACGAGCAGTACTTC. It yields the protein CASSESAGTAYEQYF. The genes are TRBV10-1 and TRBJ2-7; 7 nucleotides match TRBD1. The V segment lost 0 bases and the J segment 2 bases; nucleotides outside the gene matches: 4. Per germline, CDR1 WNHNN and CDR2 SYGVQD (reference sequence). The CDR3 is 15 residues long.

The rearrangement joins TRBV2 to TRBJ1-2; D may be TRBD1 (6 bases). Trimming took 3 bases from V and 7 from J, leaving 12 bases between them. The CDR3 spans 13 residues. The germline V gene encodes CDR1 SNHLY and CDR2 FYNNEI. CDR3 in DNA: TGTGCCAGCAGTGACAGGGGTGGTGGTGGCTACACCTTC. This sequence encodes CASSDRGGGGYTF.

The rearrangement links TRBV19 to TRBJ1-2; 7 bases map to TRBD1. CDR3 length equals 16 residues. Germline trimming cut 5 bases from V and 0 bases from J; bases unmatched to any gene: 9. Germline assignment: CDR1 LNHDA and CDR2 SQIVND (reference sequence). The CDR3 DNA follows: TGTGCCAGTAGTCAACGACAGGGAGTATCTAACTATGGCTACACCTTC. Residues: CASSQRQGVSNYGYTF.

The chain recombines TRBV18 with TRBJ2-5; D possibly uses TRBD1 or TRBD2 (5 bases each). The length of the CDR3 is 14 residues. The V gene lost 5 bases and the J gene lost 2 bases, with 12 bases spanning the gap. The germline gives CDR1 KGHSH, CDR2 LQKENI. The DNA for the CDR3 is TGTGCCAGCTCAGGGGACGGCGGACAAGAGACCCAGTACTTC. Its protein is CASSGDGGQETQYF.

V usage is TRBV4-1 and J usage is TRBJ1-2; D ambiguous. The germline V and J ends were trimmed by 0 bases and 4 bases, with 6 bases remaining between them. CDR3 length: 13 residues. Germline V lookup: CDR1 MGHRA, CDR2 YSYEKL. The DNA of the CDR3 is TGCGCCAGCAGCCAAGATTTCACCTATGGCTACACCTTC. This translates into CASSQDFTYGYTF.

This chain uses TRBV5-1 with TRBJ2-7; TRBD2 is a possible D gene (5 bases). In germline, CDR1 is SGHRS, CDR2 YFSETQ. V shed 3 bases and J shed 2 bases, with 6 bases lying between them. The CDR3 contains 12 residues. CDR3 sequence reads: CASSSGTYEQYF. The CDR3 coding sequence is TGCGCCAGCAGCTCCGGGACCTACGAGCAGTACTTC.

A few counts support this clone. V is TRBV30 and J is TRBJ1-3; TRBD1 matches 8 bases. This CDR3 comprises 15 residues. J lost 0 bases, V lost 6 bases, and 7 bases had no gene match. Per the germline V gene, CDR1 is GTSNPN and CDR2 is SVGIG (reference sequence). CDR3 DNA: TGTGCCTGCTGGACAGGGCGAGGCTCTGGAAACACCATATATTTT. Residues: CACWTGRGSGNTIYF.

The chain combines TRBV6-5 with TRBJ2-5; 13 bases match TRBD2. Germline loops: CDR1 MNHEY, CDR2 SVGAGI. The CDR3 totals 15 residues. Losses at the gene ends were 5 bases for V and 5 bases for J; bases not matched to a gene: 5. CDR3 sequence reads: CASSPLAGGLETQYF. CDR3 sequence (DNA): TGTGCCAGCAGTCCACTAGCGGGGGGGCTTGAGACCCAGTACTTC.

This chain uses TRBV4-2 with TRBJ1-2; D is uncertain. The CDR3 sequence is 12 residues long. In germline, CDR1 is LGHNA, CDR2 YNFKEQ. V shed 0 bases and J shed 8 bases, with 7 bases lying between them. The CDR3 here is CASSQDREGYTF. The CDR3 DNA follows: TGTGCCAGCAGCCAAGATAGGGAAGGCTACACCTTC.

This chain links TRBV25-1 with TRBJ1-2; D might be TRBD1 (6 bases). V was pared by 5 bases and J by 0 bases, with 13 bases between. The CDR3 covers 15 residues. Germline V lookup: CDR1 MGHDK, CDR2 SYGVNS. The CDR3 sequence: CASSSWTAANYGYTF. The CDR3 DNA follows: TGTGCCAGCAGTTCTTGGACAGCCGCTAACTATGGCTACACCTTC.

The chain combines TRBV18 with TRBJ1-2, with D possibly matching TRBD1 (5 bases). V lost 3 bases to trimming and J lost 6 bases, with 11 bases between them. The length of the CDR3 is 13 residues. The germline CDR1 and CDR2 sequences are KGHSH and LQKENI. The CDR3 region is CASSPGGRDGYTF. The CDR3 bases are TGTGCCAGCTCACCCGGGGGACGGGATGGCTACACCTTC.

The chain carries TRBV30 and TRBJ2-1, with 11 positions matching TRBD2. The V gene's germline CDR1 is GTSNPN and CDR2 SVGIG (reference sequence). The length of the CDR3 is 13 residues. V trimming: 7 bases; J trimming: 2 bases; junction bases outside the gene matches: 1. The DNA of the CDR3 is TGTGCCTCGACTAGCGGGACCTACAATGAGCAGTTCTTC. Its translation: CASTSGTYNEQFF. The variable domain in full, completed from reference TRBV30 and TRBJ2-1, reads SQTIHQWPATLVQPVGSPLSLECTVEGTSNPNLYWYRQAAGRGLQLLFYSVGIGQISSEVPQNLSASRPQDRQFILSSKKLLLSDSGFYLCASTSGTYNEQFFGPGTRLTVL.

The rearrangement joins TRBV18 to TRBJ1-2, with 8 bases lining up with TRBD1. Germline lookup yields CDR1 KGHSH and CDR2 LQKENI. This CDR3 has 13 amino acids. V lost 7 bases to trimming and J lost 3 bases; unmatched junction nucleotides: 4. The chain's CDR3 is CASLATGDYGYTF. The CDR3 coding sequence is TGTGCCAGCTTAGCGACAGGGGACTATGGCTACACCTTC. The whole variable domain, remainder taken from reference TRBV18 and TRBJ1-2, is NAGVMQNPRHLVRRRGQEARLRCSPMKGHSHVYWYRQLPEEGLKFMVYLQKENIIDESGMPKERFSAEFPKEGPSILRIQQVVRGDSAAYFCASLATGDYGYTFGSGTRLTVV.

V is TRBV2 and J is TRBJ1-2; TRBD1 might be the D (6 bases). The germline V and J ends were trimmed by 4 bases and 2 bases, with 14 bases remaining between them. This CDR3 is built from 15 residues. CDR1 and CDR2 from the germline V gene are SNHLY and FYNNEI. The CDR3 here is CASSGQGIINYGYTF. The DNA for the CDR3 is TGTGCCAGCAGTGGGCAGGGGATAATCAACTATGGCTACACCTTC.

The chain carries TRBV18 and TRBJ1-1, with 9 nucleotides matching TRBD1. This CDR3 is built from 13 residues. Germline values: CDR1 KGHSH, CDR2 LQKENI. After removal of 5 bases from V and 6 bases from J, the junction contained 4 bases not matched to a gene. CDR3 sequence (DNA): TGTGCCAGCTCAGAACAGGGGGCCGCTGAAGCTTTCTTT. Translated, it gives CASSEQGAAEAFF.

This clone was counted a single time. The V and J genes are TRBV7-9 and TRBJ2-1, with D unclear. This CDR3 spans 12 amino acids. Germline assignment: CDR1 SEHNR and CDR2 FQNEAQ (reference sequence). The V and J ends lost 5 bases and 6 bases respectively, with 8 bases between them. The CDR3 region is CASSPGFNEQFF. CDR3 sequence (DNA): TGTGCCAGCAGCCCCGGATTCAATGAGCAGTTCTTC.

This clone was observed a few times. V and J are TRBV6-2 or TRBV6-3 and TRBJ1-5, with TRBD1 identical over 10 bases. Germline lookup yields CDR1 MNHEY and CDR2 SVGEGT. V lost 6 bases to trimming and J lost 4 bases; unmatched junction nucleotides: 9. The CDR3 is 16 residues long. DNA of the CDR3: TGTGCCAGCAGCCCTAGGGGGACAGGGGCTAATCAGCCCCAGCATTTT. This sequence encodes CASSPRGTGANQPQHF.

The chain combines TRBV7-2 with TRBJ2-7, with TRBD1 matching over 8 bases. From germline, CDR1 is SGHTA and CDR2 FQGNSA. CDR3 length: 15 amino acids. After removal of 0 bases from V and 2 bases from J, the junction contained 3 bases not matched to a gene. The CDR3 loop is CASSLARDRPYEQYF. The CDR3 nucleotides are TGTGCCAGCAGCTTAGCTCGGGACAGGCCCTACGAGCAGTACTTC. Full variable domain (outside the CDR3, taken from reference TRBV7-2 and TRBJ2-7): GAGVSQSPSNKVTEKGKDVELRCDPISGHTALYWYRQSLGQGLEFLIYFQGNSAPDKSGLPSDRFSAERTGGSVSTLTIQRTQQEDSAVYLCASSLARDRPYEQYFGPGTRLTVT.

The chain has TRBV7-9 and TRBJ1-6, with TRBD1 identical over 7 bases. V was clipped by 4 bases and J by 0 bases; unmatched bases: 6. The CDR3 has 17 residues. Germline V lookup: CDR1 SEHNR, CDR2 FQNEAQ (reference sequence). CDR3 sequence (DNA): TGTGCCAGCAGCTCCGGACAGGCGGGCTCCTATAATTCACCCCTCCACTTT. Amino acids: CASSSGQAGSYNSPLHF.

The chain uses TRBV19 and TRBJ2-2; the D gene is possibly TRBD1 (6 bases). CDR3 length: 16 residues. The V gene lost 1 base and the J gene lost 2 bases, with 11 bases spanning the gap. CDR1 and CDR2 (germline): LNHDA, SQIVND (reference sequence). CDR3 bases: TGTGCCAGTAGTATAGTCGGCAGGGGAAACACCGGGGAGCTGTTTTTT. Translation: CASSIVGRGNTGELFF.

Concerning this clone: The identical CDR3 is also encoded by other nucleotide sequences in the sample. This chain joins TRBV5-1 and TRBJ2-1; TRBD2 matches at 11 bases. CDR3 length: 16 residues. V shed 1 base, J shed 1 base, and the junction held 1 base outside the gene matches. The germline V gene encodes CDR1 SGHRS and CDR2 YFSETQ. For the CDR3, the DNA is TGCGCCAGCAGCTTGACTAGCGGGAGTTCCTACAATGAGCAGTTCTTC. It codes for CASSLTSGSSYNEQFF.

The chain recombines TRBV28 with TRBJ2-5; 9 positions agree with TRBD2. CDR1 MDHEN and CDR2 SYDVKM come from the germline V gene. This CDR3 has 16 amino acids. Trimming removed 5 bases from V and 2 bases from J; junction bases left unmatched: 9. This chain's CDR3 is CASSPPGLAGQETQYF. For the CDR3, the DNA is TGTGCCAGCAGTCCCCCCGGGCTAGCGGGACAAGAGACCCAGTACTTC.

V usage is TRBV3-1 (or the pseudogene TRBV3-2) and J usage is TRBJ2-5; perhaps TRBD2 as D (5 bases). V was cut by 1 base and J by 6 bases, with 18 bases left in between. The CDR3 consists of 16 residues. From germline, CDR1 is LGHDT and CDR2 YNNKEL (reference sequence). The CDR3 DNA sequence: TGTGCCAGCAGCCAAGCGCTATCGGGGATCGAAAAGACCCAGTACTTC. It translates to CASSQALSGIEKTQYF.

CDR3 sequence (DNA): TGTGCCAGCAGTCCCAGCGGGAGTGGCACAGATACGCAGTATTTT. Its protein is CASSPSGSGTDTQYF. The gene calls are TRBV6-5 and TRBJ2-3, with TRBD2 matching over 8 bases. V lost 5 bases to trimming and J lost 1 base; unmatched junction nucleotides: 5. CDR3 length: 15 amino acids. Germline CDR1 is MNHEY and CDR2 is SVGAGI.

This chain connects TRBV6-5 to TRBJ2-2; 7 bases fit TRBD1. The germline gives CDR1 MNHEY, CDR2 SVGAGI. Germline trimming cut 8 bases from V and 7 bases from J; bases unmatched to any gene: 7. The CDR3 spans 13 residues. The CDR3 loop reads CASGAGGSGELFF. In DNA, the CDR3 is TGTGCCAGCGGGGCAGGGGGAAGCGGGGAGCTGTTTTTT.

The genes are TRBV6-4 and TRBJ2-3, with 8 bases that match TRBD1. Germline loops: CDR1 MRHNA, CDR2 SNTAGT. The length of the CDR3 is 15 residues. Trimming took 0 bases from V and 6 from J; bases not matched to a gene: 5. The CDR3 is CASSDSPGGADTQYF. CDR3 nucleotides: TGTGCCAGCAGTGACTCACCAGGGGGCGCGGATACGCAGTATTTT.

The gene calls are TRBV25-1 and TRBJ2-1; possible D gene TRBD2, 5 bases. Germline CDR1 is MGHDK and CDR2 is SYGVNS. The CDR3 runs to 15 residues. V gave up 1 base and J gave up 0 bases, with 7 bases separating them. The CDR3 nucleotides read TGTGCCAGCAGTGAATCAGCGGACTCCTACAATGAGCAGTTCTTC. It specifies CASSESADSYNEQFF. The full variable domain, rest sourced from reference TRBV25-1 and TRBJ2-1, is EADIYQTPRYLVIGTGKKITLECSQTMGHDKMYWYQQDPGMELHLIHYSYGVNSTEKGDLSSESTVSRIRTEHFPLTLESARPSHTSQYLCASSESADSYNEQFFGPGTRLTVL.

This chain links TRBV6-5 with TRBJ2-2; D is undetermined. CDR1 is MNHEY, CDR2 SVGAGI, per germline. The CDR3 sequence is 13 residues long. The V gene lost 5 bases and the J gene lost 5 bases, with 9 bases spanning the gap. The CDR3: CASSRLWTGELFF. CDR3 nucleotides: TGTGCCAGCAGTAGATTATGGACCGGGGAGCTGTTTTTT.